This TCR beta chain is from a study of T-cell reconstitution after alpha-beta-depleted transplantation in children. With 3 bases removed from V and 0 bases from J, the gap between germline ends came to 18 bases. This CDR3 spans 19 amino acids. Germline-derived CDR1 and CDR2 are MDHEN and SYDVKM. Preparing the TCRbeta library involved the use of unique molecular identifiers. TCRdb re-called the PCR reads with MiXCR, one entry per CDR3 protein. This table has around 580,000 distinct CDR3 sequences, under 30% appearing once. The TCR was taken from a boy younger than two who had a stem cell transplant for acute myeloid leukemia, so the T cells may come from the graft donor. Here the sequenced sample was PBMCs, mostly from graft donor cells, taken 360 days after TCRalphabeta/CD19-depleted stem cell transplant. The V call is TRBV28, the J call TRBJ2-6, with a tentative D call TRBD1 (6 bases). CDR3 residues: CASSLGPGDSFSGANVLTF. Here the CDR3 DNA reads TGTGCCAGCAGTTTGGGTCCAGGGGATTCCTTCTCTGGGGCCAACGTCCTGACTTTC.